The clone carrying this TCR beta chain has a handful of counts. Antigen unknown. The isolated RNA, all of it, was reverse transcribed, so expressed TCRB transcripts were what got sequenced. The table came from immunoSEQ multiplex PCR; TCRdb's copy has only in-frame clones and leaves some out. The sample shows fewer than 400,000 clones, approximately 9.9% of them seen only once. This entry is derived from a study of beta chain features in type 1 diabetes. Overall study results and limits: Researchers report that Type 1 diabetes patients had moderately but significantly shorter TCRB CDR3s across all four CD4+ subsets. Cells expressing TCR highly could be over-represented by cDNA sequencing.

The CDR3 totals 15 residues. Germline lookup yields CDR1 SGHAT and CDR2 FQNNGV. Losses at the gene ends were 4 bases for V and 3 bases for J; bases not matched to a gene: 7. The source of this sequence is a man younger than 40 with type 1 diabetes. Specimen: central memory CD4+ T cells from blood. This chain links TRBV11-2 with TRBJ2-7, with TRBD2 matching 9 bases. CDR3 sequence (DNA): TGTGCCAGCAGCTCGCCGGGACTAGCACACTACGAGCAGTACTTC. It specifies CASSSPGLAHYEQYF.